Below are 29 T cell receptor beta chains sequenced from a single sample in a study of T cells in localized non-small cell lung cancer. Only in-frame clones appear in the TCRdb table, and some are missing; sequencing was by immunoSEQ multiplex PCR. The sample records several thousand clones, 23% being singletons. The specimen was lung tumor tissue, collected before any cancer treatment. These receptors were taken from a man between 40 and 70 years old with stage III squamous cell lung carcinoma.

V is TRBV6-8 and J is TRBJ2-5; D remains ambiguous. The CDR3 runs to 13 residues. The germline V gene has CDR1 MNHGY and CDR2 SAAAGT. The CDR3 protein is CPNRPNTTGTQYF. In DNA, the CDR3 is TGTCCGAACCGACCCAACACCACGGGGACCCAGTACTTC.

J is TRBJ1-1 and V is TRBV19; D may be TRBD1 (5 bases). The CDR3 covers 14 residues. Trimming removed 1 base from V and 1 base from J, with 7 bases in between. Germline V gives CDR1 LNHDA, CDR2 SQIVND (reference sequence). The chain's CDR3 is CASSIARANTEAFF. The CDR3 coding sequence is TGTGCCAGTAGTATAGCCAGGGCGAACACTGAAGCTTTCTTT.

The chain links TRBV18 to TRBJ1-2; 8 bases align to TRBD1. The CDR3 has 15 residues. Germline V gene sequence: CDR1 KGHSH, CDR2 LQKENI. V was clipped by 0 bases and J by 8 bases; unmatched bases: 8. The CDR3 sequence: CASSPPGQGGRGYTF. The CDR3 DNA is TGTGCCAGCTCACCACCCGGACAGGGCGGAAGGGGCTACACCTTC.

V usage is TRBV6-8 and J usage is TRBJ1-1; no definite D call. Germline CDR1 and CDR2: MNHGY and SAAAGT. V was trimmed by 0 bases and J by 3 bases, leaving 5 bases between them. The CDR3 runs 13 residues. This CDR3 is CASSYSRDTEAFF. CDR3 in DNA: TGTGCCAGCAGTTACTCGAGGGACACTGAAGCTTTCTTT.

In DNA form, the CDR3 reads TGTGCCAGCTCACCACCGACTAGCGGACCCTACGAGCAGTACTTC. Translated, it gives CASSPPTSGPYEQYF. The V and J genes are TRBV18 and TRBJ2-7; TRBD2 matches 9 bases. The V gene end was trimmed by 0 bases and the J gene end by 2 bases; junction bases not matched to a gene: 2. The germline V gene encodes CDR1 KGHSH and CDR2 LQKENI. This CDR3 contains 15 residues.

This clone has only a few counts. Here the CDR3 DNA reads TGTGCCAGCAGCTTACTTAGCTCCCTCTCCTACAATGAGCAGTTCTTC. This codes for CASSLLSSLSYNEQFF. The chain combines TRBV11-3 with TRBJ2-1; no clear D gene. The CDR3 length is 16 residues. Germline V gene lookup returns CDR1 SGHNT and CDR2 YENEEA. Trimming removed 2 bases at V and 0 bases at J, with 11 bases between.

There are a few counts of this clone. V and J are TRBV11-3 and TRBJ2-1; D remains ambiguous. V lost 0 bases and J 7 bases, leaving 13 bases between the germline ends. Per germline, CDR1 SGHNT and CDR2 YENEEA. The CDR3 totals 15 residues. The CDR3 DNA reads TGTGCCAGCAGCTTAGAGGTCGAGTCCCGGAATGAGCAGTTCTTC. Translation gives CASSLEVESRNEQFF.

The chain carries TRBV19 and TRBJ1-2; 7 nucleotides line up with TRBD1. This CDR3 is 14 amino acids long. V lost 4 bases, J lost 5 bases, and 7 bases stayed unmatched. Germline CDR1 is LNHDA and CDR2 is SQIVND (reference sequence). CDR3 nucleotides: TGTGCCAGTAGTACGGTAGGGACAGCATATGGCTACACCTTC. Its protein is CASSTVGTAYGYTF.

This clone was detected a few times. The CDR3 sequence: CASRSTGGYGYTF. For the CDR3, the DNA is TGTGCCAGCAGGTCGACAGGGGGCTATGGCTACACCTTC. This chain links TRBV7-2 with TRBJ1-2; 9 nucleotides agree with TRBD1. The CDR3 has 13 amino acids. CDR1 and CDR2 (germline): SGHTA, FQGNSA. V trimming: 6 bases; J trimming: 4 bases; junction bases outside the gene matches: 3.

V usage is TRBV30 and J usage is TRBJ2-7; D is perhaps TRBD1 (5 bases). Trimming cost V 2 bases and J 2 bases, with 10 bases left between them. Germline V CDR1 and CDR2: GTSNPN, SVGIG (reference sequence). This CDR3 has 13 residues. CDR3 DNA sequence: TGTGCCTGGAGTACAGGAGTAGCCTACGAGCAGTACTTC. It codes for CAWSTGVAYEQYF.

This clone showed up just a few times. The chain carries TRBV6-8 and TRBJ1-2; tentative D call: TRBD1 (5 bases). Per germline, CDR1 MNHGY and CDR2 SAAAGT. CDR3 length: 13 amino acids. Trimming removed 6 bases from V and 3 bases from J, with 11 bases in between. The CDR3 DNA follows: TGTGCCAGCAGCCGGGGAGGGGACTATGGCTACACCTTC. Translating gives CASSRGGDYGYTF.

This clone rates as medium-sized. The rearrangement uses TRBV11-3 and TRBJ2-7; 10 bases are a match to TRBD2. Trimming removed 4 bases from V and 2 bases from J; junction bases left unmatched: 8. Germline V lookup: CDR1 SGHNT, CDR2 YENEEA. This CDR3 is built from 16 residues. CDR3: CASSSSAGGRTYEQYF. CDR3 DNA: TGTGCCAGCAGCTCCTCAGCGGGGGGGCGGACCTACGAGCAGTACTTC.

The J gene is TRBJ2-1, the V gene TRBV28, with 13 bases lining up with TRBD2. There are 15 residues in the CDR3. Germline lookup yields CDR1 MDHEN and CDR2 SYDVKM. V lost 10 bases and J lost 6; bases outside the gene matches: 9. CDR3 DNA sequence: TGTGCCACCAGACTAGCGGGGGGCCCCGGCAATGAGCAGTTCTTC. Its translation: CATRLAGGPGNEQFF.

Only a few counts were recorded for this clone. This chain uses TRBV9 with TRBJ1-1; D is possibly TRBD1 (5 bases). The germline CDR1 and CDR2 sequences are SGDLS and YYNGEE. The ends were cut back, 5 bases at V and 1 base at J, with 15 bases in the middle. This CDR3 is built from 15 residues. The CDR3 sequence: CASSPRRAGNTEAFF. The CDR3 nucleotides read TGTGCCAGCAGTCCACGCAGGGCAGGGAACACTGAAGCTTTCTTT.

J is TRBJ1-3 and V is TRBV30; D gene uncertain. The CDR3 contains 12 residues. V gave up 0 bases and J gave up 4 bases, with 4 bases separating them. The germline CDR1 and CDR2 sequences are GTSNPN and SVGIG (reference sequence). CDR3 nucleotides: TGTGCCTGGAGTGTAGGAGGAAACACCATATATTTT. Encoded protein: CAWSVGGNTIYF.

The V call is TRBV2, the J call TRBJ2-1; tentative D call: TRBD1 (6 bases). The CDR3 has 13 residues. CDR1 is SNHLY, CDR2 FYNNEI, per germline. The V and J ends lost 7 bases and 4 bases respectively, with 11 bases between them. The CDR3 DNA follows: TGTGCCAGCAAATTGACAGGATACAATGAGCAGTTCTTC. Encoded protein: CASKLTGYNEQFF.

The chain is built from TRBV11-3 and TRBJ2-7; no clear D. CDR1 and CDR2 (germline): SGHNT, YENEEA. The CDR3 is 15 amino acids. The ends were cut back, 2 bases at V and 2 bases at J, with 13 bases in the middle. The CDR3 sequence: CASSLYPSSPYEQYF. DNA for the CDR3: TGTGCCAGCAGCTTATATCCCAGTTCTCCCTACGAGCAGTACTTC.

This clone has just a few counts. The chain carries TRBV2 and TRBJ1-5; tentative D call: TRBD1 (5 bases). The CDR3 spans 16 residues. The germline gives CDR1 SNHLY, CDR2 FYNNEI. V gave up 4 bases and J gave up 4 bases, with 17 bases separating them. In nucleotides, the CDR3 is TGTGCCAGCAGTGGGGGGTACAATTCGGGTAATCAGCCCCAGCATTTT. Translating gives CASSGGYNSGNQPQHF.

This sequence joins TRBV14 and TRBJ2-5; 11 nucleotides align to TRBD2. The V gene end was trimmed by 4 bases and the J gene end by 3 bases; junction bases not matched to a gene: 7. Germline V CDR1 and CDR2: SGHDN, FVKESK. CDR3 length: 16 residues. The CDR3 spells CASSRGPGLAEETQYF. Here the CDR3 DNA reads TGTGCCAGCAGCCGCGGACCGGGACTAGCGGAAGAGACCCAGTACTTC.

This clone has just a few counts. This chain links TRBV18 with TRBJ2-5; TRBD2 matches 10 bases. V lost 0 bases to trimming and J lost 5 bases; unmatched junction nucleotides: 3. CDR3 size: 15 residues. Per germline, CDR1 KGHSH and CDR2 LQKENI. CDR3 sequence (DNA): TGTGCCAGCTCACCACCCCTAGCGGGAGCGGAGACCCAGTACTTC. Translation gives CASSPPLAGAETQYF.

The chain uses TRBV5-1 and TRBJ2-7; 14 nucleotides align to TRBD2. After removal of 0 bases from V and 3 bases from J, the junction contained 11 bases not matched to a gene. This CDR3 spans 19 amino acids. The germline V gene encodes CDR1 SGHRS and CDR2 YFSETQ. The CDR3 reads CASSLAFPGLAGVGYEQYF. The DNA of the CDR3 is TGCGCCAGCAGCTTGGCCTTTCCGGGACTAGCGGGAGTTGGCTACGAGCAGTACTTC.

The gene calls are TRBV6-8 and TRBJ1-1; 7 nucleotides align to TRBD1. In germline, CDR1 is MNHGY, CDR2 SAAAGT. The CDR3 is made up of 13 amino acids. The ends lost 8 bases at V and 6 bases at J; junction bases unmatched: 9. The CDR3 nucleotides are TGTGCCAGCTCGACAGGGATGATGGCTGAAGCTTTCTTT. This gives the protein CASSTGMMAEAFF.

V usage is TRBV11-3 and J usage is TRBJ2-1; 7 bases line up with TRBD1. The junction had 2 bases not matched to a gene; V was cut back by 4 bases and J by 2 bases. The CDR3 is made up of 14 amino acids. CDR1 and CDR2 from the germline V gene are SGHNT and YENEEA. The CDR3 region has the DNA TGTGCCAGCAGCTCACAGGGGCCCTACAATGAGCAGTTCTTC. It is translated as CASSSQGPYNEQFF.

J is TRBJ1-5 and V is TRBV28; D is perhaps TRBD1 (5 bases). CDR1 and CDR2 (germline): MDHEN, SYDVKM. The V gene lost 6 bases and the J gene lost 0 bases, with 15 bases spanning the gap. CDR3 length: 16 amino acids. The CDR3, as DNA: TGTGCCAGCAGAGACGACAGTTTCGTTAGCAATCAGCCCCAGCATTTT. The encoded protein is CASRDDSFVSNQPQHF. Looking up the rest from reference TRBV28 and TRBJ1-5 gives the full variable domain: DVKVTQSSRYLVKRTGEKVFLECVQDMDHENMFWYRQDPGLGLRLIYFSYDVKMKEKGDIPEGYSVSREKKERFSLILESASTNQTSMYLCASRDDSFVSNQPQHFGDGTRLSIL.

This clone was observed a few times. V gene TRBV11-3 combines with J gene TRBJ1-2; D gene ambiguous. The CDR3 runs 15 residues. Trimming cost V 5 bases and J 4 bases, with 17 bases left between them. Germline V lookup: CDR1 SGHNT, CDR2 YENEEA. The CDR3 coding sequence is TGTGCCAGCAGCGTACCGCTGGGCCCAAGCTATGGCTACACCTTC. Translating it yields CASSVPLGPSYGYTF.

Here the CDR3 DNA reads TGTGCCAGCAGCTTAGGGACGGGGGGACAGGAGCAGTTCTTC. Protein product: CASSLGTGGQEQFF. J is TRBJ2-1 and V is TRBV11-3, with D possibly being TRBD1 or TRBD2 (7 bases each). This CDR3 has 14 residues. The germline CDR1 and CDR2 sequences are SGHNT and YENEEA. Trimming pared 1 base from V and 10 bases from J, leaving 14 bases between.

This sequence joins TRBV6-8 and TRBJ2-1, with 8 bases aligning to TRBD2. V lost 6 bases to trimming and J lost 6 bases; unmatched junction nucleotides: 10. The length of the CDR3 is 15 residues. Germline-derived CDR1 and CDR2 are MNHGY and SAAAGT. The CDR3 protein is CASRSGGAGLNEQFF. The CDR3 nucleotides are TGTGCCAGCAGGTCCGGGGGGGCGGGCCTCAATGAGCAGTTCTTC.

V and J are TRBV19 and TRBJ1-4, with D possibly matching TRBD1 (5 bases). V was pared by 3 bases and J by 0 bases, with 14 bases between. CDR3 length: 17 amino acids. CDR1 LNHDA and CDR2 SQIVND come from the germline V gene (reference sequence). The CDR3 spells CASSMERGLTTNEKLFF. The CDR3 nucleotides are TGTGCCAGTAGTATGGAGAGGGGTCTCACAACTAATGAAAAACTGTTTTTT.

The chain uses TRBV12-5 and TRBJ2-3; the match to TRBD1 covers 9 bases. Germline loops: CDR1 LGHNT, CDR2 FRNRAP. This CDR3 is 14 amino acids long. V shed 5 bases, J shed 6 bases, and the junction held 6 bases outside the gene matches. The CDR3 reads CASGPGTGTDTQYF. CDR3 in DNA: TGTGCTAGTGGTCCCGGGACAGGGACTGATACGCAGTATTTT.